A selection of T cell receptor beta chains follows, all from one sample in a study of T cell repertoires in cytomegalovirus infection. Their target antigens are unknown. TCRdb processed the reads anew with MiXCR; each CDR3 protein has one entry. This table holds under 200,000 distinct CDR3 sequences, less than 25% found once. The starting material was CD8+ T cells from cultured PBMCs, obtained from culture after CMV antigen stimulation. These receptors were obtained from a human donor in good health (CMV status not recorded). Some clones in this sample may be carry-over from other donors' samples. CDR3s include the opening cysteine and the closing phenylalanine or tryptophan. D genes are given only for firm matches. For some rows the clone size is stated as once, few or many, or as a class when expanded; others skip it.

V gene: TRBV7-2
D gene: .
clone size: .
J gene: TRBJ2-7
CDR3 DNA: TGTGCCAGCAGCTTAACAAACGGCTACGAGCAGTACTTC
CDR3 protein: CASSLTNGYEQYF

V gene: TRBV4-2
D gene: TRBD1
clone size: .
J gene: TRBJ1-4
CDR3 DNA: TGTGCCAGCAGCCAAGAAGAGGGGGCAGGTGAAAAACTGTTTTTT
CDR3 protein: CASSQEEGAGEKLFF

V gene: TRBV7-8
D gene: .
clone size: .
J gene: TRBJ1-2
CDR3 DNA: TGTGCCAGCAGCTTACTGATTCCTACTAACTATGGCTACACCTTC
CDR3 protein: CASSLLIPTNYGYTF

V gene: TRBV7-2
D gene: .
clone size: few
J gene: TRBJ1-5
CDR3 DNA: TGTGCCAGCAGGTCCGACAGCCTACTCAATCAGCCCCAGCATTTT
CDR3 protein: CASRSDSLLNQPQHF

V gene: TRBV6-2/TRBV6-3
D gene: TRBD1
clone size: few
J gene: TRBJ1-1
CDR3 DNA: TGTGCCAGCAGTTCCGGGACAGGGCTAACTGAAGCTTTCTTT
CDR3 protein: CASSSGTGLTEAFF

V gene: TRBV19
D gene: .
clone size: .
J gene: TRBJ1-1
CDR3 DNA: TGTGACACCTCATCGGGGACACTGAACACTGAAGCTTTCTTT
CDR3 protein: CDTSSGTLNTEAFF

V gene: TRBV2
D gene: .
clone size: few
J gene: TRBJ1-5
CDR3 DNA: TGTGCCAGCAGTGACTCCCAGGGCGGCAATCAGCCCCAGCATTTT
CDR3 protein: CASSDSQGGNQPQHF

V gene: TRBV2
D gene: TRBD2
clone size: .
J gene: TRBJ2-7
CDR3 DNA: TGTGCCAGCAGTCCGGGACTAGCGGTTTACGAGCAGTACTTC
CDR3 protein: CASSPGLAVYEQYF

V gene: TRBV27
D gene: .
clone size: .
J gene: TRBJ2-6
CDR3 DNA: TGTGCCAGCAAGGAGGAGGCTGGGGCCAACGTCCTGACTTTC
CDR3 protein: CASKEEAGANVLTF

V gene: TRBV4-3
D gene: TRBD2
clone size: .
J gene: TRBJ2-3
CDR3 DNA: TGCGCCAGCAGCCAAGATCCGCTAGCGGGGTCGAAAATTGCGCAGTATTTT
CDR3 protein: CASSQDPLAGSKIAQYF

V gene: TRBV7-8
D gene: TRBD1
clone size: .
J gene: TRBJ1-5
CDR3 DNA: TGTGCCAGCAGCTTCCGACAGGGGGCTAATCAGCCCCAGCATTTT
CDR3 protein: CASSFRQGANQPQHF

V gene: TRBV20-1
D gene: .
clone size: .
J gene: TRBJ2-1
CDR3 DNA: TGCAGTGCCGCCTCGGGACCGGGAGATAGTGAGCAGTTCTTC
CDR3 protein: CSAASGPGDSEQFF

V gene: TRBV10-3
D gene: TRBD1
clone size: few
J gene: TRBJ2-3
CDR3 DNA: TGTGCCATCAGTGATCTGGGGGACAGGGATACGTTCGAGAGGGAAAATACGCAGTATTTT
CDR3 protein: CAISDLGDRDTFERENTQYF

V gene: TRBV7-9
D gene: .
clone size: many
J gene: TRBJ2-7
CDR3 DNA: TGTGCCAGCAGCCACAGTGGAGGAGGGATCTCCTACGAGCAGTACTTC
CDR3 protein: CASSHSGGGISYEQYF

V gene: TRBV6-8
D gene: TRBD1
clone size: few
J gene: TRBJ1-1
CDR3 DNA: TGTGCCAGCAGGTCAGGGGGCGCGGAAACTGAAGCTTTCTTT
CDR3 protein: CASRSGGAETEAFF

V gene: TRBV4-2
D gene: .
clone size: .
J gene: TRBJ1-1
CDR3 DNA: TGTGCCAGCAGCCAACGCCTGAACACTGAAGCTTTCTTT
CDR3 protein: CASSQRLNTEAFF

V gene: TRBV7-2
D gene: .
clone size: .
J gene: TRBJ2-3
CDR3 DNA: TGTGCCAGCAGCCTACGGGACTCTCCAGGCCCAGATACGCAGTATTTT
CDR3 protein: CASSLRDSPGPDTQYF

V gene: TRBV6-6
D gene: .
clone size: .
J gene: TRBJ2-3
CDR3 DNA: TGTGCCAGCAGTTACTCACCCGATACGCAGTATTTT
CDR3 protein: CASSYSPDTQYF

V gene: TRBV7-3
D gene: TRBD1
clone size: .
J gene: TRBJ2-7
CDR3 DNA: TGTGCCAGCAGCCCCGGACAGGGGGCGTTTTACGAGCAGTACTTC
CDR3 protein: CASSPGQGAFYEQYF

V gene: TRBV4-3
D gene: .
clone size: few
J gene: TRBJ1-1
CDR3 DNA: TGCGCCAGCAGCCATCGGGACCGCCGGACTGAAGCTTTCTTT
CDR3 protein: CASSHRDRRTEAFF

V gene: TRBV7-6
D gene: TRBD1
clone size: few
J gene: TRBJ2-7
CDR3 DNA: TGTGCCAGCAGCTTAGAGGGGGCGGGCGAGCAGTACTTC
CDR3 protein: CASSLEGAGEQYF

V gene: TRBV12-3/TRBV12-4
D gene: .
clone size: .
J gene: TRBJ2-7
CDR3 DNA: TGTGCCAGCAGTTTCTTGCAAGGGCCCTACGAGCAGTACTTC
CDR3 protein: CASSFLQGPYEQYF

V gene: TRBV7-6
D gene: .
clone size: .
J gene: TRBJ2-3
CDR3 DNA: TGTGCCAGCAGCTTGGGAGAGGGGAGCAAAGATACGCAGTATTTT
CDR3 protein: CASSLGEGSKDTQYF

V gene: TRBV4-1
D gene: .
clone size: few
J gene: TRBJ2-3
CDR3 DNA: TGCGCCAGCAGCCTCCGACTACCAGATACGCAGTATTTT
CDR3 protein: CASSLRLPDTQYF

V gene: TRBV13
D gene: TRBD1
clone size: .
J gene: TRBJ2-2
CDR3 DNA: TGTGCCAGCAGCCCCAGGGGGCTCGGGGAGCTGTTTTTT
CDR3 protein: CASSPRGLGELFF

V gene: TRBV7-2
D gene: .
clone size: few
J gene: TRBJ1-4
CDR3 DNA: TGTGCCAGCAGCAGGGGACCACCGAGTAATGAAAAACTGTTTTTT
CDR3 protein: CASSRGPPSNEKLFF

V gene: TRBV6-2/TRBV6-3
D gene: .
clone size: .
J gene: TRBJ2-2
CDR3 DNA: TGTGCCAGCAGTTCCGTAGCCGGGGAGCTGTTTTTT
CDR3 protein: CASSSVAGELFF

V gene: TRBV20-1
D gene: .
clone size: few
J gene: TRBJ1-3
CDR3 DNA: TGCAGTGCCATTACAGCGTCCTCTGGAAACACCATATATTTT
CDR3 protein: CSAITASSGNTIYF

V gene: TRBV4-1
D gene: .
clone size: .
J gene: TRBJ1-3
CDR3 DNA: TGCGCCAGCAGCCAAGATCGGAGGGACACCATATATTTT
CDR3 protein: CASSQDRRDTIYF

V gene: TRBV7-8
D gene: TRBD1
clone size: few
J gene: TRBJ2-2
CDR3 DNA: TGTGCCAGCAGCCAGCCGGGGACAGGACCGAACACCGGGGAGCTGTTTTTT
CDR3 protein: CASSQPGTGPNTGELFF

V gene: TRBV12-3/TRBV12-4
D gene: TRBD1
clone size: .
J gene: TRBJ1-1
CDR3 DNA: TGTGCCAGCAGGCCCGAGGACAGGCGGGACACTGAAGCTTTCTTT
CDR3 protein: CASRPEDRRDTEAFF

V gene: TRBV28
D gene: TRBD1
clone size: .
J gene: TRBJ2-7
CDR3 DNA: TGTGCCAGCAGTACCCTCAGGGGGTACGAGCAGTACTTC
CDR3 protein: CASSTLRGYEQYF

V gene: TRBV20-1
D gene: .
clone size: .
J gene: TRBJ1-2
CDR3 DNA: TGCAGTGCTAGAATGACCGATGGATTCTATGGCTACACCTTC
CDR3 protein: CSARMTDGFYGYTF

V gene: TRBV7-8
D gene: .
clone size: .
J gene: TRBJ1-6
CDR3 DNA: TGTGCCAGCAGCCCCCGGGGAGGGAACAGCTCCTATAATTCACCCCTCCACTTT
CDR3 protein: CASSPRGGNSSYNSPLHF

V gene: TRBV11-2
D gene: .
clone size: few
J gene: TRBJ2-1
CDR3 DNA: TGTGCCAGCAGCTTAGGGGGGGCTAGCGTTGATGAGCAGTTCTTC
CDR3 protein: CASSLGGASVDEQFF

V gene: TRBV12-3/TRBV12-4
D gene: TRBD1
clone size: few
J gene: TRBJ2-2
CDR3 DNA: TGTGCCAGCACCCGACGGACAGGCAACACCGGGGAGCTGTTTTTT
CDR3 protein: CASTRRTGNTGELFF

V gene: TRBV7-2
D gene: TRBD1
clone size: many
J gene: TRBJ1-1
CDR3 DNA: TGTGCCAGCAGCTTAGTTGAGGGGGCGCGCACTGAAGCTTTCTTT
CDR3 protein: CASSLVEGARTEAFF

V gene: TRBV7-6
D gene: TRBD2
clone size: once
J gene: TRBJ2-7
CDR3 DNA: TGTGCCAGCAGCTTAGGAAGCGGGGGGGCCTCCGAGCAGTACTTC
CDR3 protein: CASSLGSGGASEQYF

V gene: TRBV27
D gene: .
clone size: .
J gene: TRBJ1-1
CDR3 DNA: TGTGCCAGCAGTCCGCCCGGCCTTTTTAGGACTGAAGCTTTCTTT
CDR3 protein: CASSPPGLFRTEAFF

V gene: TRBV12-3/TRBV12-4
D gene: .
clone size: .
J gene: TRBJ2-7
CDR3 DNA: TGTGCCAGCAGTTTAGCGGGGGTCTGGAGCGAGCAGTACTTC
CDR3 protein: CASSLAGVWSEQYF

V gene: TRBV13
D gene: .
clone size: .
J gene: TRBJ1-1
CDR3 DNA: TGTGCCAGCAGCTTACTCCTCTCTAGGGACACTGAAGCTTTCTTT
CDR3 protein: CASSLLLSRDTEAFF

V gene: TRBV20-1
D gene: .
clone size: .
J gene: TRBJ1-5
CDR3 DNA: TGCAGTGCTAGAGATCTAAGACAATTCGCCAATCAGCCCCAGCATTTT
CDR3 protein: CSARDLRQFANQPQHF